The T cell receptor beta chain under discussion was sequenced for a study of OX40 agonist ivuxolimab in advanced cancers. Study background: Given to patients was ivuxolimab, an agonistic anti-OX40 (CD134) antibody.

In the case of this clone: As yet, its antigen is unknown.

V gave up 3 bases and J gave up 8 bases, with 10 bases separating them. Per the germline V gene, CDR1 is SGHTA and CDR2 is FQGNSA. The CDR3 sequence is 13 residues long. Study conclusions and caveats: Some patients without response likewise showed low normalized clonal expansion. It was not determined which antigens were specifically recognized by the peripheral T cells that had undergone clonal expansion.

Clones were read by immunoSEQ multiplex PCR, and TCRdb kept only the in-frame ones, dropping some. Among approximately 110,000 clones listed, 92% were seen once. The V gene is TRBV7-2, the J gene TRBJ2-2; D is possibly TRBD1 (6 bases). This receptor was identified in an adult with an advanced solid tumor such as melanoma, head and neck, liver or kidney cancer. The sequencing here drew on CD4+ or CD8+ T cells sorted from blood, taken in a trial of the OX40 agonist ivuxolimab. In DNA form, the CDR3 reads TGTGCCAGCAGCTTGTACAGGGCTGGGGAGCTGTTTTTT. Amino acid sequence: CASSLYRAGELFF.